Sequencing of this T cell receptor (beta chain) was carried out in a study of shared clonotypes between healthy human individuals. V shed 6 bases and J 0 bases; nucleotides not matched to a gene: 4. The CDR3 runs 14 residues. Germline assignment: CDR1 MNHEY and CDR2 SMNVEV (reference sequence). At the deep level, the assay was run. When replicate PCRs were run on unsorted PBMC, they used 250 to 300 ng DNA, approximately 33,000 T cell genomes. Sequenced by immunoSEQ multiplex PCR; TCRdb stores in-frame clones only, minus some. The data contain 400,000 to 500,000 clones, 70% to 80% of them singletons. Donors were Caucasian adults residing in Nashville, Tennessee, USA. For unsorted samples, genomic DNA was extracted from roughly 100 million PBMCs.

This receptor was obtained from a woman aged 40 to 50 in good health. Some clones in this sample may be carry-over from other donors' samples. Sequencing was performed on PBMCs. J is TRBJ2-5 and V is TRBV27; 7 bases agree with TRBD1. The CDR3 protein is CASRTGAYQETQYF. DNA of the CDR3: TGTGCCAGCAGAACAGGGGCCTACCAAGAGACCCAGTACTTC.